A selection of T cell receptor beta chains follows, all from one sample in a study of shared clonotypes between healthy human individuals. Assay used: immunoSEQ multiplex PCR; TCRdb lists only in-frame clones, some missing. The table includes a few million clones, just over 90% detected once. The sequencing input was naive CD4+ T cells sorted from blood. Receptor source: a man aged 18-30 years in good health. The CDR3 runs from the conserved cysteine through the conserved F or W. D genes are given only for firm matches. The listing skips clone size in some rows; elsewhere it reads once, few, many or a size class.

CDR3,DNA,size,V,D,J
CASKGTGSYEQYF,TGTGCCAGCAAAGGGACAGGGTCCTACGAGCAGTACTTC,NA,TRBV28,TRBD1,TRBJ2-7
CASSPYKDSPLHF,TGTGCCAGCAGTCCCTACAAGGACTCACCCCTCCACTTT,NA,TRBV6-5,NA,TRBJ1-6
CASSQPGTADQPQHF,TGTGCCAGCAGCCAACCCGGGACAGCTGATCAGCCCCAGCATTTT,few,TRBV14,TRBD1,TRBJ1-5
CASRLIGTGGEKLFF,TGTGCCAGCAGGCTGATCGGGACAGGAGGTGAAAAACTGTTTTTT,NA,TRBV5-5,TRBD1,TRBJ1-4
CASSPPNGQGNEQYF,TGTGCCAGCTCACCACCTAACGGACAGGGTAACGAGCAGTACTTC,NA,TRBV18,TRBD1,TRBJ2-7
CASSLATGQGRTEAFF,TGTGCCAGCAGCTTAGCGACAGGACAGGGGAGGACTGAAGCTTTCTTT,NA,TRBV7-2,TRBD1,TRBJ1-1
CASSPAVTENSNQPQHF,TGTGCCAGCAGCCCCGCAGTCACGGAAAATAGCAATCAGCCCCAGCATTTT,NA,TRBV7-9,NA,TRBJ1-5
CASSLTPGSYNEQFF,TGTGCCAGCAGTTTAACTCCCGGCTCCTACAATGAGCAGTTCTTC,NA,TRBV27,NA,TRBJ2-1
CATRDTRRPNTGELFF,TGTGCCACCCGGGACACTCGCAGGCCGAACACCGGGGAGCTGTTTTTT,NA,TRBV7-9,NA,TRBJ2-2
CATSKADLSYEQYF,TGTGCCACCAGTAAGGCGGATCTGAGCTACGAGCAGTACTTC,NA,TRBV15,NA,TRBJ2-7
CAIGQGAGELFF,TGTGCCATCGGACAGGGGGCCGGGGAGCTGTTTTTT,NA,TRBV10-3,TRBD1,TRBJ2-2
CASSPIGQGSGYTF,TGCGCCAGCAGCCCAATCGGACAGGGGTCTGGCTACACCTTC,once,TRBV5-1,TRBD1,TRBJ1-2
CASSEGAYSNQPQHF,TGCGCCAGCAGCGAGGGGGCATATAGCAATCAGCCCCAGCATTTT,NA,TRBV4-1,TRBD1,TRBJ1-5
CASSAVGGPGSPLHF,TGTGCCAGCAGTGCAGTTGGGGGGCCGGGTTCACCCCTCCACTTT,NA,TRBV2,NA,TRBJ1-6
CASSQNTGTSYEQYF,TGTGCCAGCAGCCAAAATACCGGGACCTCCTACGAGCAGTACTTC,NA,TRBV14,NA,TRBJ2-7
CASSPGDRGAEAFF,TGTGCCAGCAGCCCGGGGGACAGGGGGGCTGAAGCTTTCTTT,NA,TRBV7-9,TRBD1,TRBJ1-1
CASSPRRSYNSPLHF,TGCGCCAGCAGCCCCCGGAGAAGTTATAATTCACCCCTCCACTTT,NA,TRBV4-1,NA,TRBJ1-6
CASSLGTGGETQYF,TGCGCCAGCAGCTTAGGGACAGGGGGCGAGACCCAGTACTTC,NA,TRBV5-1,TRBD1,TRBJ2-5
CASSSRTGRADTQYF,TGTGCCAGCAGCTCAAGGACAGGGAGGGCAGATACGCAGTATTTT,NA,TRBV5-4,NA,TRBJ2-3
CARSLGRGRENTGELFF,TGTGCCAGAAGCTTGGGTCGTGGAAGGGAAAACACCGGGGAGCTGTTTTTT,NA,TRBV5-3,NA,TRBJ2-2
CASSFQIVGYGYTF,TGTGCCAGCAGCTTCCAGATCGTGGGCTATGGCTACACCTTC,once,TRBV7-2,NA,TRBJ1-2
CASSDWALGTEAFF,TGCGCCAGCAGTGACTGGGCTTTAGGCACTGAAGCTTTCTTT,NA,TRBV10-2,NA,TRBJ1-1
CASSIPGIGISPLHF,TGTGCCAGTAGTATACCAGGGATTGGGATTTCACCCCTCCACTTT,few,TRBV19,NA,TRBJ1-6
CASSQLDEQYF,TGTGCCAGCAGTCAGCTAGACGAGCAGTACTTC,NA,TRBV6-5,NA,TRBJ2-7
CASSRDSSNEKLFF,TGCGCCAGCAGCCGGGACAGTAGTAATGAAAAACTGTTTTTT,NA,TRBV5-1,TRBD1,TRBJ1-4
CASSPHSGLYNSPLHF,TGTGCCAGCAGCCCCCACTCAGGGCTTTACAATTCACCCCTCCACTTT,NA,TRBV21-1,NA,TRBJ1-6
CASSFGQINQPQHF,TGTGCCAGCAGCTTCGGACAGATTAATCAGCCCCAGCATTTT,NA,TRBV5-5,NA,TRBJ1-5
CASSRTTGEGSNQPQHF,TGTGCCAGCAGCCGGACGACAGGCGAGGGTAGCAATCAGCCCCAGCATTTT,NA,TRBV5-4,NA,TRBJ1-5
CASRGGAGELFF,TGTGCCAGCAGGGGGGGAGCCGGGGAGCTGTTTTTT,NA,TRBV28,NA,TRBJ2-2
CASSLDPNQPQHF,TGTGCCAGCAGCTTGGACCCCAATCAGCCCCAGCATTTT,NA,TRBV5-6,NA,TRBJ1-5
CASSPGATNEKLFF,TGTGCCAGCTCGCCCGGAGCAACTAATGAAAAACTGTTTTTT,NA,TRBV18,NA,TRBJ1-4
CAWSADNSGANVLTF,TGTGCCTGGAGCGCAGACAACTCTGGGGCCAACGTCCTGACTTTC,NA,TRBV30,NA,TRBJ2-6
CAISDSTASLISGNTIYF,TGTGCCATCAGTGATTCTACAGCCAGTTTGATCTCTGGAAACACCATATATTTT,NA,TRBV10-3,NA,TRBJ1-3
CASSYVGGPYEQYF,TGTGCCAGCAGTTACGTTGGGGGCCCCTACGAGCAGTACTTC,NA,TRBV6-5,NA,TRBJ2-7
CASSRDFQETQYF,TGTGCCAGTTCCAGGGACTTCCAAGAGACCCAGTACTTC,NA,TRBV19,NA,TRBJ2-5
CASTPPRSSYEQYF,TGTGCCAGCACCCCCCCCCGGAGCTCCTACGAGCAGTACTTC,NA,TRBV6-6,NA,TRBJ2-7
CASTLTGDEQYF,TGTGCCAGCACATTAACAGGTGACGAGCAGTACTTC,NA,TRBV7-9,NA,TRBJ2-7
CASRKTGVGYTF,TGTGCCAGCAGAAAGACAGGGGTCGGCTACACCTTC,NA,TRBV2,TRBD1,TRBJ1-2
CAIRGGLSSTDTQYF,TGTGCCATCAGGGGGGGACTATCGAGCACAGATACGCAGTATTTT,NA,TRBV10-3,TRBD2,TRBJ2-3
CASSSPGQGTDTQYF,TGTGCCAGCAGCTCACCCGGACAGGGCACAGATACGCAGTATTTT,NA,TRBV11-1,TRBD1,TRBJ2-3
CASSFERRFDTQYF,TGTGCCAGCAGCTTCGAGCGTCGGTTCGATACGCAGTATTTT,NA,TRBV7-8,NA,TRBJ2-3
CASSFPRGTLSTEAFF,TGTGCCAGCAGCTTCCCCCGGGGGACTCTATCAACTGAAGCTTTCTTT,NA,TRBV5-8,NA,TRBJ1-1
CASSIFSGTISTDTQYF,TGTGCCAGTAGTATTTTTAGCGGGACGATTAGCACAGATACGCAGTATTTT,NA,TRBV19,TRBD2,TRBJ2-3
CAWSGVHYEQYF,TGTGCCTGGTCCGGGGTTCACTACGAGCAGTACTTC,NA,TRBV30,NA,TRBJ2-7
CASSQDSSGPSNQYF,TGCGCCAGCAGCCAAGATTCTAGCGGGCCGAGTAACCAGTACTTC,once,TRBV4-1,TRBD2,TRBJ2-5
CASGLVGAPSTDTQYF,TGTGCTAGTGGTTTGGTAGGTGCACCTTCCACAGATACGCAGTATTTT,NA,TRBV12-5,NA,TRBJ2-3
CATSRDSQETQYF,TGTGCCACCAGCAGAGATTCGCAAGAGACCCAGTACTTC,NA,TRBV15,NA,TRBJ2-5
CAISQDDTEAFF,TGTGCCATCAGCCAAGATGACACTGAAGCTTTCTTT,few,TRBV10-3,NA,TRBJ1-1
CATLNTGELFF,TGTGCCACCCTGAACACCGGGGAGCTGTTTTTT,NA,TRBV19,NA,TRBJ2-2
CASSEGTGVSDTQYF,TGTGCCAGCAGCGAAGGGACAGGGGTCTCAGATACGCAGTATTTT,NA,TRBV7-9,TRBD1,TRBJ2-3
CASSLGARDRTPLHF,TGCGCCAGCAGCTTGGGGGCCCGGGACAGAACACCCCTCCACTTT,NA,TRBV5-1,TRBD1,TRBJ1-6
CASSPGLVLDTQYF,TGTGCCAGCAGTCCGGGACTAGTCTTAGATACGCAGTATTTT,NA,TRBV25-1,TRBD2,TRBJ2-3
CASQSGAQPQHF,TGTGCCAGCCAGAGTGGGGCTCAGCCCCAGCATTTT,NA,TRBV6-6,NA,TRBJ1-5
CASSENGFGGYTF,TGTGCCAGCAGTGAAAACGGTTTTGGTGGCTACACCTTC,once,TRBV6-1,NA,TRBJ1-2
CASSLGGVGETQYF,TGCGCCAGCAGCCTTGGGGGCGTTGGTGAGACCCAGTACTTC,NA,TRBV5-1,NA,TRBJ2-5